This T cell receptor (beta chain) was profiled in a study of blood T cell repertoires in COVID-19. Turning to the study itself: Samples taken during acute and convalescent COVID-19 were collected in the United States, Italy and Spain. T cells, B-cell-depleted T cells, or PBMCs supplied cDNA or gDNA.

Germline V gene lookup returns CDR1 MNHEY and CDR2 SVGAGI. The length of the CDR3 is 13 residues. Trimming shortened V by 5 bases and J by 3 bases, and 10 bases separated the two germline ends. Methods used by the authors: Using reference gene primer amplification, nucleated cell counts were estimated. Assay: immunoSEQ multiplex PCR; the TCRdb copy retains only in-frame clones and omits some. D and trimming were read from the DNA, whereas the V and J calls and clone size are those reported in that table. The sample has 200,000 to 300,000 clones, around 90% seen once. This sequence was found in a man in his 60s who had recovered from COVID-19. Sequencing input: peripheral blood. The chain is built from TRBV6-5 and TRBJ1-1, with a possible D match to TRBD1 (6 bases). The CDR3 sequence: CASSRGGDTEAFF. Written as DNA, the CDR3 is TGTGCCAGCAGTCGGGGGGGCGACACTGAAGCTTTCTTT.